This T cell receptor (beta chain) was captured by sequencing in a study of molecular identifiers for immune sequencing clone quantification. Trimming took 5 bases from V and 5 from J; bases not matched to a gene: 14. This CDR3 is 16 amino acids long. Germline CDR1 reads MNHEY; CDR2 reads SMNVEV (reference sequence). This clonotype has a count of ten or more. Each CDR3 protein is one row after TCRdb ran MiXCR on the PCR reads. The sample includes under 85,000 distinct CDR3 sequences, about a sixth of them seen just once. This sequence originates from a human donor in good health. Some libraries in this study had Jurkat cell RNA spiked in. The V call is TRBV27, the J call TRBJ1-2, with 7 bases fitting TRBD1. Sequenced: naive CD8+ T cells from blood, with Jurkat cell RNA spiked in. Noted subset: FACS-sorted CD8+CD4-CCR7+CD45RA+ naive T cells. This CDR3 is CASSQLTVTGRYGYTF. The CDR3 DNA is TGTGCCAGCAGTCAACTTACCGTGACAGGGCGGTATGGCTACACCTTC.